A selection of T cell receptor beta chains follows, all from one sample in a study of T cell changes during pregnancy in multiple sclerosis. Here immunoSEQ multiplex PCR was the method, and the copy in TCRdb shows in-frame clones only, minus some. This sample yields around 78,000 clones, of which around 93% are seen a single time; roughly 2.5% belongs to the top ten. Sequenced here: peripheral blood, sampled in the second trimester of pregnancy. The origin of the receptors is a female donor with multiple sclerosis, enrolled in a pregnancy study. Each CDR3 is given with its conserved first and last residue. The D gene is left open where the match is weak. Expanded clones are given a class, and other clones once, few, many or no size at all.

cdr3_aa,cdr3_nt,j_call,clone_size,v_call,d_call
CASSLITDSWNEQFF,TGCGCCAGCAGCTTGATAACGGACAGTTGGAATGAGCAGTTCTTC,TRBJ2-1,NA,TRBV5-1,NA
CASRETGTGNTIYF,TGCGCCAGCAGGGAGACAGGGACCGGAAACACCATATATTTT,TRBJ1-3,NA,TRBV10-1,TRBD1
CASSDQGTNEKLFF,TGCGCCAGCAGTGATCAGGGAACTAATGAAAAACTGTTTTTT,TRBJ1-4,NA,TRBV5-1,NA
CASSYTTSTSTDTQYF,TGCGCCAGCAGCTACACGACTAGCACCAGCACAGATACGCAGTATTTT,TRBJ2-3,NA,TRBV5-1,TRBD2
CASMGHSSYNSPLHF,TGTGCCAGCATGGGGCATAGCTCCTATAATTCACCCCTCCACTTT,TRBJ1-6,once,TRBV27,NA
CASSLGQQDYGYTF,TGTGCCAGCAGCTTAGGCCAACAGGACTATGGCTACACCTTC,TRBJ1-2,NA,TRBV13,NA
CASSFSGAGNTIYF,TGTGCCAGCAGTTTTTCCGGGGCTGGAAACACCATATATTTT,TRBJ1-3,once,TRBV27,NA
CASTTSGEETQYF,TGTGCCAGTACGACTAGCGGGGAAGAGACCCAGTACTTC,TRBJ2-5,NA,TRBV19,TRBD2
CSVDAGSNEKLFF,TGCAGCGTTGACGCGGGATCTAATGAAAAACTGTTTTTT,TRBJ1-4,NA,TRBV29-1,NA
CASNREGYGYTF,TGTGCCAGTAATAGGGAGGGCTATGGCTACACCTTC,TRBJ1-2,NA,TRBV19,NA
CASSYSRAGGQETQYF,TGTGCCAGCAGTTACTCGAGGGCGGGGGGCCAAGAGACCCAGTACTTC,TRBJ2-5,NA,TRBV6-6,TRBD2
CASSPISTNLNAFF,TGTGCTAGCAGCCCGATTTCCACGAACTTGAACGCTTTCTTT,TRBJ1-1,NA,TRBV7-7,NA
CASSSPQGQNTEAFF,TGTGCCAGCAGCTCCCCACAGGGGCAGAACACTGAAGCTTTCTTT,TRBJ1-1,NA,TRBV5-4,TRBD1
CATDPLRGTEAFF,TGTGCCACCGACCCTCTTAGGGGCACTGAAGCTTTCTTT,TRBJ1-1,NA,TRBV14,NA
CASSLGDSGRAFF,TGTGCCAGCAGCTTGGGGGACAGCGGGAGAGCTTTCTTT,TRBJ1-1,NA,TRBV5-6,TRBD1
CASSPGTVSGTEAFF,TGTGCCAGCAGCCCAGGGACAGTCTCGGGGACTGAAGCTTTCTTT,TRBJ1-1,once,TRBV7-8,TRBD1
CASSPAVYEQYF,TGTGCCAGCAGCCCCGCGGTCTACGAGCAGTACTTC,TRBJ2-7,NA,TRBV7-9,NA
CASKRGAGTGELFF,TGTGCCAGCAAGCGGGGGGCGGGGACCGGGGAGCTGTTTTTT,TRBJ2-2,few,TRBV7-2,TRBD2
CASSLSGGAGETQYF,TGTGCCAGCAGTCTTAGCGGGGGGGCAGGAGAGACCCAGTACTTC,TRBJ2-5,NA,TRBV6-1,TRBD2
CASSSTSGPSYNEQFF,TGTGCCAGCAGCTCTACTAGCGGACCCTCCTACAATGAGCAGTTCTTC,TRBJ2-1,once,TRBV7-9,TRBD2
CASSTGGGQGGQPQHF,TGTGCCAGCAGCACTGGGGGGGGACAGGGGGGTCAGCCCCAGCATTTT,TRBJ1-5,NA,TRBV5-4,TRBD1
CASSVPLEAGNPDTQYF,TGCGCCAGCAGTGTCCCCCTTGAAGCGGGGAACCCAGATACGCAGTATTTT,TRBJ2-3,once,TRBV10-2,TRBD2
CASSLIISGANVLTF,TGTGCCAGCAGCTTGATAATCTCTGGGGCCAACGTCCTGACTTTC,TRBJ2-6,NA,TRBV5-8,NA
CASSISGENTGELFF,TGTGCCAGTAGTATTTCAGGGGAGAACACCGGGGAGCTGTTTTTT,TRBJ2-2,NA,TRBV19,NA
CASSRDRGPGELFF,TGTGCCAGCAGCCGCGACAGGGGCCCCGGGGAGCTGTTTTTT,TRBJ2-2,NA,TRBV11-2,TRBD1
CASSQASQGGGQPQHF,TGCGCCAGCAGCCAAGCATCACAGGGCGGAGGTCAGCCCCAGCATTTT,TRBJ1-5,NA,TRBV4-1,NA
CASRPRAGADNEQFF,TGTGCCAGCAGGCCGAGGGCGGGGGCCGACAATGAGCAGTTCTTC,TRBJ2-1,NA,TRBV6-5,NA
CASSHPRGSYEQYF,TGCGCCAGCAGTCACCCAAGGGGCAGCTACGAGCAGTACTTC,TRBJ2-7,NA,TRBV23-1,NA
CASLGGLGEQFF,TGTGCCAGCCTCGGAGGGCTTGGTGAGCAGTTCTTC,TRBJ2-1,NA,TRBV27,NA
CAWSVQRQVHHF,TGTGCCTGGAGTGTCCAACGACAGGTCCACCATTTT,TRBJ1-5,once,TRBV30,NA
CASSARTVSTGELFF,TGTGCCAGCAGTGCCCGGACAGTTTCCACCGGGGAGCTGTTTTTT,TRBJ2-2,NA,TRBV2,NA
CASSLGQVEGQPQHF,TGCGCCAGCAGCCTAGGACAGGTCGAAGGCCAGCCCCAGCATTTT,TRBJ1-5,NA,TRBV5-1,TRBD1
CAAKQGLNTEAFF,TGTGCCGCCAAACAGGGGCTGAACACTGAAGCTTTCTTT,TRBJ1-1,NA,TRBV30,TRBD1
CASSLSGGAYNEQFF,TGTGCCAGCAGCTTATCCGGGGGGGCCTACAATGAGCAGTTCTTC,TRBJ2-1,NA,TRBV7-9,TRBD2
CASSPQGRGETQYF,TGTGCCAGCTCACCTCAGGGGCGAGGGGAGACCCAGTACTTC,TRBJ2-5,NA,TRBV18,NA
CASSDSYTGELFF,TGCGCCAGCAGTGACAGTTACACCGGGGAGCTGTTTTTT,TRBJ2-2,NA,TRBV10-1,NA
CASSSLQDRGSGYTF,TGTGCCAGCAGCTCACTGCAGGACAGGGGCTCTGGCTACACCTTC,TRBJ1-2,NA,TRBV7-8,TRBD1
CASSSPTSTGNEQFF,TGCGCCAGCAGCTCACCTACTTCTACGGGCAATGAGCAGTTCTTC,TRBJ2-1,NA,TRBV5-1,NA
CASSFLRDSPYEQYF,TGCGCCAGCAGCTTCCTCCGGGACAGCCCCTACGAGCAGTACTTC,TRBJ2-7,NA,TRBV5-1,TRBD1
CASSLDRVGYTF,TGTGCCAGCAGCTTGGACAGGGTAGGCTACACCTTC,TRBJ1-2,once,TRBV5-6,NA
CSVEQGQSYEQYF,TGCAGCGTTGAACAGGGACAGTCCTACGAGCAGTACTTC,TRBJ2-7,NA,TRBV29-1,TRBD1
CASSFGQGVNEQFF,TGTGCCAGCAGCTTCGGACAGGGGGTGAATGAGCAGTTCTTC,TRBJ2-1,NA,TRBV7-3,TRBD1
CASPNGTEIQETQYF,TGTGCCAGTCCGAACGGGACAGAGATCCAAGAGACCCAGTACTTC,TRBJ2-5,NA,TRBV6-5,TRBD1
CAIGRTDYNEQFF,TGCGCCATCGGGAGGACAGACTACAATGAGCAGTTCTTC,TRBJ2-1,once,TRBV10-1,NA
CATSTLTGSNTEAFF,TGTGCCACCAGCACCCTAACAGGGTCGAACACTGAAGCTTTCTTT,TRBJ1-1,NA,TRBV15,NA